Given below is one T cell receptor beta chain in context. Its cognate antigen is unknown. This entry belongs to a study of long-term antiretroviral therapy in people with HIV. Treatment for every participant with HIV took place in the United States. Amounts of roughly 0.95-11 million cryopreserved PBMC were held in the samples before DNA extraction. Broader study findings: HIV repertoires showed narrower CDR3 length ranges than controls.

Running of the v3.0 immunoSEQ assay took place at survey level. TCRdb's copy holds only in-frame clones and misses some; the assay was immunoSEQ multiplex PCR. Of around 26,000 clones listed, 82% are singletons. Sequencing was performed on unsorted PBMCs, taken 1.1 years before starting antiretroviral therapy. The TCR originated in a woman in her twenties or thirties with HIV.

The CDR3 bases are TGTGCCAGCACCCTGGAGGGACGAGACAATCAGCCCCAGCATTTT. Translating gives CASTLEGRDNQPQHF. This chain uses TRBV2 with TRBJ1-5, with TRBD1 as a possible D gene (5 bases). Germline CDR1 SNHLY, CDR2 FYNNEI. The CDR3 is 15 amino acids. V gave up 7 bases and J gave up 3 bases, with 16 bases separating them. The complete variable domain, with remaining parts taken from reference TRBV2 and TRBJ1-5, reads EPEVTQTPSHQVTQMGQEVILRCVPISNHLYFYWYRQILGQKVEFLVSFYNNEISEKSEIFDDQFSVERPDGSNFTLKIRSTKLEDSAMYFCASTLEGRDNQPQHFGDGTRLSIL.